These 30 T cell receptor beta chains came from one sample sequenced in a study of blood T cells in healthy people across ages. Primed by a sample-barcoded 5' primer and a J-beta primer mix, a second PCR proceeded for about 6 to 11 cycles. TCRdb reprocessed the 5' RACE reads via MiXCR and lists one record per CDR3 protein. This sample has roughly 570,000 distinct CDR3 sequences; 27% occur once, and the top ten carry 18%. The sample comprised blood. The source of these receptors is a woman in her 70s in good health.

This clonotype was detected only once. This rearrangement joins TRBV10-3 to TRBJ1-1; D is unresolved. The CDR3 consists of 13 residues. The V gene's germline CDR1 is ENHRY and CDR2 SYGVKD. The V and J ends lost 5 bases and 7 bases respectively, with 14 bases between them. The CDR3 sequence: CAISQERGNEAFF. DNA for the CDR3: TGTGCCATCAGTCAAGAACGGGGTAATGAAGCTTTCTTT.

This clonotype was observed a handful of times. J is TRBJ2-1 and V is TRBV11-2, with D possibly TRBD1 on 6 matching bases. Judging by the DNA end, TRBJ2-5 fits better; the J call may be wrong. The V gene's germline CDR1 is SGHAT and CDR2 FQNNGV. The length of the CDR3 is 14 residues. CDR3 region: CASSPGVRGETQYF. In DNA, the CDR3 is TGTGCCAGCAGCCCCGGGGTCAGGGGCGAGACCCAGTACTTC.

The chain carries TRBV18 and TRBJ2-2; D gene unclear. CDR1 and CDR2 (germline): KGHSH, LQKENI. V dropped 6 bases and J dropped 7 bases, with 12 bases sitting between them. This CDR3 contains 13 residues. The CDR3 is CASSPFPVGELFF. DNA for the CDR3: TGTGCCAGCTCTCCTTTTCCGGTCGGGGAGCTGTTTTTT.

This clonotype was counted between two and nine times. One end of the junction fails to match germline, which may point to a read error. In nucleotides, the CDR3 is TGTGCCATCAGTGATAGAGGGAAACGCGACACTGGGGAGCTGTTTTTT. Translating gives CAISDRGKRDTGELFF. The chain joins TRBV10-3 to TRBJ2-2, with a tentative D call TRBD2 (5 bases). The CDR3 has 16 residues. From germline, CDR1 is ENHRY and CDR2 SYGVKD.

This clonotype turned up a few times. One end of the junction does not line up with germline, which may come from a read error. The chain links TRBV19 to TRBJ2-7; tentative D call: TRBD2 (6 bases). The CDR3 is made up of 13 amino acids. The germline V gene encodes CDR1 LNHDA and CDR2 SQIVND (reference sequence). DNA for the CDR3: TGCGCCAGTAGCGGAAAGGTAACCTACGAGCAGTACTTC. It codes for CASSGKVTYEQYF.

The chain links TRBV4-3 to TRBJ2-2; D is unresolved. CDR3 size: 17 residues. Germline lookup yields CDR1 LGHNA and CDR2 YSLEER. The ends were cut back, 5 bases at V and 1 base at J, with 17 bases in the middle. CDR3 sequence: CASSVPTFAVNTGELFF. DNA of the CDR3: TGCGCCAGCAGCGTCCCGACCTTTGCGGTGAACACCGGGGAGCTGTTTTTT.

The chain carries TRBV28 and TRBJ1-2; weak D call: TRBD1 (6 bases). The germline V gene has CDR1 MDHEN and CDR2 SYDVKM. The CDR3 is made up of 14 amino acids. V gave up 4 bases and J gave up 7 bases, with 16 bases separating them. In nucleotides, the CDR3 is TGTGCCAGCAGTTCCCCTGGGGGGGCGAGTGGCTACACCTTC. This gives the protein CASSSPGGASGYTF.

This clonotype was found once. CDR3 region: CASSHLRLAGVHNEQFF. Written as DNA, the CDR3 is TGTGCCAGTAGTCACCTTAGGCTAGCGGGGGTGCACAATGAGCAGTTCTTC. The gene calls are TRBV19 and TRBJ2-1; TRBD2 agrees at 10 bases. This CDR3 has 17 amino acids. The germline gives CDR1 LNHDA, CDR2 SQIVND (reference sequence). The V segment lost 5 bases and the J segment 5 bases; nucleotides outside the gene matches: 12.

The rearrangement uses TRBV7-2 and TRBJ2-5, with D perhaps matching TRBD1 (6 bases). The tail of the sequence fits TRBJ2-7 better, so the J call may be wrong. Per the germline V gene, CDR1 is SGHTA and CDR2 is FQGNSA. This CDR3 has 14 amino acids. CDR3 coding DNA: TGTGCCAGCAGCCCCGACCCGACAGGTTACGAGCAGTACTTC. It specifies CASSPDPTGYEQYF.

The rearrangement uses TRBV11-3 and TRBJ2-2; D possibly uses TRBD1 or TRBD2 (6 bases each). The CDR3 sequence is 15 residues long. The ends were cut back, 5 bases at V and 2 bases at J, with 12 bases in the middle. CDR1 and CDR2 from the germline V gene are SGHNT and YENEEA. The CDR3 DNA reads TGTGCCAGCAGCCATGGGGGGCTCAACACCGGGGAGCTGTTTTTT. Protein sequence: CASSHGGLNTGELFF.

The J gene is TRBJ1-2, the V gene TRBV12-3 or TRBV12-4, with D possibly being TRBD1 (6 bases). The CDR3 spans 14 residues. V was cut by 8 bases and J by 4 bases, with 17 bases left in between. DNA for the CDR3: TGTGCCAGCGCCCCCGCAGGGGAGGTCTATGGCTACACCTTC. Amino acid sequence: CASAPAGEVYGYTF.

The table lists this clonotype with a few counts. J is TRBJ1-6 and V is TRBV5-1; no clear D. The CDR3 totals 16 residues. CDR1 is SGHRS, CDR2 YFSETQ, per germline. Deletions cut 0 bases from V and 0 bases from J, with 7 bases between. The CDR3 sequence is CASSLGSGSYNSPLHF. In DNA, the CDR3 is TGCGCCAGCAGCTTGGGCAGCGGCTCCTATAATTCACCCCTCCACTTT.

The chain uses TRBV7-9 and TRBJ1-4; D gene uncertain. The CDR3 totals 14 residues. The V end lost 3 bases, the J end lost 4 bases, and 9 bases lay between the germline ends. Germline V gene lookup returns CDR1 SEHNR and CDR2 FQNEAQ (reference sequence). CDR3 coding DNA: TGTGCCAGCAGCTTTGGGAAGATTAATGAAAAACTGTTTTTT. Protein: CASSFGKINEKLFF.

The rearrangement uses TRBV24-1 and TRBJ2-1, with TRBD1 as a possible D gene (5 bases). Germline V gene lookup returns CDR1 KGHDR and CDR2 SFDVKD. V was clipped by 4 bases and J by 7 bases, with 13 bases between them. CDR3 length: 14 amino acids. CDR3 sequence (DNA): TGTGCCACCAGTGACGCGGCAGGGTTAAATGAGCAGTTCTTC. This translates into CATSDAAGLNEQFF.

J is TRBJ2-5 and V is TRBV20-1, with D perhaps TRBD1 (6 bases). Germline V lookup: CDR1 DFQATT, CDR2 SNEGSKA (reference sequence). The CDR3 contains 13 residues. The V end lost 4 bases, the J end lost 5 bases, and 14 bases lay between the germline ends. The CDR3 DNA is TGCAGTGCTAAGTACGGTCAGGGGGAGACCCAGTACTTC. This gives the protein CSAKYGQGETQYF.

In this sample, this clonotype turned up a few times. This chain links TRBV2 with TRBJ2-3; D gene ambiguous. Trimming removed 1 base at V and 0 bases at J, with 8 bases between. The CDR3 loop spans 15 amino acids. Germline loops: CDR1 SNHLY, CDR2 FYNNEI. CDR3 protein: CASSEVSPSTDTQYF. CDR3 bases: TGTGCCAGCAGTGAAGTCTCCCCAAGCACAGATACGCAGTATTTT.

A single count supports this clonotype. The CDR3 spells CASSQDFVQRNQPQHF. The CDR3 coding sequence is TGCGCCAGCAGCCAAGATTTTGTACAGCGCAATCAGCCCCAGCATTTT. The chain joins TRBV4-3 to TRBJ1-5, with unresolved D. The germline gives CDR1 LGHNA, CDR2 YSLEER. V gave up 0 bases and J gave up 2 bases, with 11 bases separating them. The CDR3 extends over 16 amino acids.

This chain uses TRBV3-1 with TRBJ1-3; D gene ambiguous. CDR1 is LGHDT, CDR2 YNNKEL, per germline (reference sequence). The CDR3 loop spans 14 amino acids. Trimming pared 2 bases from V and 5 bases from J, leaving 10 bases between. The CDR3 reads CASSQSTLRNTIYF. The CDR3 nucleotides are TGTGCCAGCAGCCAATCAACCTTGAGAAACACCATATATTTT. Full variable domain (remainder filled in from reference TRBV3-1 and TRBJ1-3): DTAVSQTPKYLVTQMGNDKSIKCEQNLGHDTMYWYKQDSKKFLKIMFSYNNKELIINETVPNRFSPKSPDKAHLNLHINSLELGDSAVYFCASSQSTLRNTIYFGEGSWLTVV.

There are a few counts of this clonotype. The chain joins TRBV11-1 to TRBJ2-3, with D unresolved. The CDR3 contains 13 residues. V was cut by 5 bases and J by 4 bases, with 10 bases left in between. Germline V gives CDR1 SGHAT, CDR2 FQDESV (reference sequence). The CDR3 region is CASSLRWADTQYF. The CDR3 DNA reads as TGTGCCAGCAGCCTCCGGTGGGCAGATACGCAGTATTTT.

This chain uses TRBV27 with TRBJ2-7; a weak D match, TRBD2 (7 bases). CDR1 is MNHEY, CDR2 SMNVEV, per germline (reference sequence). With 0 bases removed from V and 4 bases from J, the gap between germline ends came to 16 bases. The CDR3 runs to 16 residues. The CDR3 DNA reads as TGTGCCAGCAGTTTATCGCTCCCGGGGGGCTTATACGAGCAGTACTTC. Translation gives CASSLSLPGGLYEQYF.

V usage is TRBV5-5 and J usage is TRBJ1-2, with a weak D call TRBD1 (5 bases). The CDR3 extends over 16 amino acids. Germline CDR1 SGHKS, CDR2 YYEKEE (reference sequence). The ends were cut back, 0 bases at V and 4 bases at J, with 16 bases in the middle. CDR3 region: CASSLVTGRDFYGYTF. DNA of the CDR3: TGTGCCAGCAGCTTGGTAACGGGCAGGGACTTCTATGGCTACACCTTC.

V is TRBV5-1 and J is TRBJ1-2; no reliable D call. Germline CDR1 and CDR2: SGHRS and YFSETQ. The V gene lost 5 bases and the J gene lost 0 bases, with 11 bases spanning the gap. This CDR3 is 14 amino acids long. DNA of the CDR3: TGCGCCAGCAGTAACAGCTTGACTAACTATGGCTACACCTTC. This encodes CASSNSLTNYGYTF.

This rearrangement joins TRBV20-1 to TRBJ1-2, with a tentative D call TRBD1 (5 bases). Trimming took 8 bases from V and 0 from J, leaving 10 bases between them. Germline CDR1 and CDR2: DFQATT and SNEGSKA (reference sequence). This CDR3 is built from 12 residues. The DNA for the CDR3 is TGCAGTCCGGGGCAGACTAACTATGGCTACACCTTC. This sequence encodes CSPGQTNYGYTF.

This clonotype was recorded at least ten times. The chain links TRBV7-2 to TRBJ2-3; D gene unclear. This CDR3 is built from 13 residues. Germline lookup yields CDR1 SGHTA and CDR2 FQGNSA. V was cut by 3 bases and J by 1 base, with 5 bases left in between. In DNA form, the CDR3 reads TGTGCCAGCAGCTTCTCGGGCACAGATACGCAGTATTTT. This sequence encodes CASSFSGTDTQYF.

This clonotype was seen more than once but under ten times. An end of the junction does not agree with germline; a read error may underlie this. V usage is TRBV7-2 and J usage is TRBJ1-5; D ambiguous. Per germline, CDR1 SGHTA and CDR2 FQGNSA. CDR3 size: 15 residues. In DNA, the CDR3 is TGTGCCAGCAGCTTAGGGCTATCTGGTAAACAGCCCCCGCATTTT. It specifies CASSLGLSGKQPPHF.

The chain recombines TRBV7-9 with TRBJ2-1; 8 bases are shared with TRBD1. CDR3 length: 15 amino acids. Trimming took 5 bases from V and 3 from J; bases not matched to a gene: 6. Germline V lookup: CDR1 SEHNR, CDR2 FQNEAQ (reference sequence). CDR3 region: CASSQLTGGYNEQFF. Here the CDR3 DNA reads TGTGCCAGCAGCCAACTCACAGGGGGCTACAATGAGCAGTTCTTC.

CDR3 coding DNA: TGTGCCAGCAGTTACAGTGGTGATACTGAAGCTTTCTTT. It is translated as CASSYSGDTEAFF. The chain has TRBV3-1 and TRBJ1-1; D is uncertain. V lost 6 bases and J lost 5, with 13 bases in between. This CDR3 spans 13 amino acids. CDR1 and CDR2 from the germline V gene are LGHDT and YNNKEL (reference sequence).

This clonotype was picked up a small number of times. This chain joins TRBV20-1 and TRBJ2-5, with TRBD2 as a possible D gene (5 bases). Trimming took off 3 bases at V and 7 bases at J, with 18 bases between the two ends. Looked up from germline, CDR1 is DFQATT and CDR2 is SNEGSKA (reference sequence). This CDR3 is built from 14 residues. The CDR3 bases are TGCAGTGCTAGGGAGGTGGGTCTCCCAGGGACCCAGTACTTC. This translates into CSAREVGLPGTQYF.

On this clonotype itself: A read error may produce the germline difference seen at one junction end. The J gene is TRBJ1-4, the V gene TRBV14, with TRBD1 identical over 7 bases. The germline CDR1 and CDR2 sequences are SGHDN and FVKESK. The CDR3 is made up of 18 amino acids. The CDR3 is CASSQDWDRSTTNEKLLF. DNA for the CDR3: TGTGCCAGCAGCCAAGATTGGGACAGATCTACAACTAATGAAAAACTGCTTTTT. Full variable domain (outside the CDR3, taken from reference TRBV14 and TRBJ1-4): EAGVTQFPSHSVIEKGQTVTLRCDPISGHDNLYWYRRVMGKEIKFLLHFVKESKQDESGMPNNRFLAERTGGTYSTLKVQPAELEDSGVYFCASSQDWDRSTTNEKLLFGSGTQLSVL.

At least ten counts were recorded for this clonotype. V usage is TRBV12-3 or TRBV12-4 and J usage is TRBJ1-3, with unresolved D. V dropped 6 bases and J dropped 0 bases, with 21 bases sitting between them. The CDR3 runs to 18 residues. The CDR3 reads CASRPAEGRFNSGNTIYF. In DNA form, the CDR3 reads TGTGCCAGCAGACCCGCCGAGGGCAGATTTAACTCTGGAAACACCATATATTTT.